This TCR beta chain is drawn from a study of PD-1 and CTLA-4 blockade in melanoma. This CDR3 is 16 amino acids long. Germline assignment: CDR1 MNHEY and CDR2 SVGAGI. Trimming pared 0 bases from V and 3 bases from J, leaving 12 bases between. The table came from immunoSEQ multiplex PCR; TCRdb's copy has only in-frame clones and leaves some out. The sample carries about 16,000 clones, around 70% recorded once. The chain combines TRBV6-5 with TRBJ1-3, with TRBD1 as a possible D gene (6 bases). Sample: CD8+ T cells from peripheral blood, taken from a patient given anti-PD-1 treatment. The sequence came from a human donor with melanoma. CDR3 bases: TGTGCCAGCAGTTACTCATCAGGGGTGGTTGGAAACACCATATATTTT. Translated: CASSYSSGVVGNTIYF.